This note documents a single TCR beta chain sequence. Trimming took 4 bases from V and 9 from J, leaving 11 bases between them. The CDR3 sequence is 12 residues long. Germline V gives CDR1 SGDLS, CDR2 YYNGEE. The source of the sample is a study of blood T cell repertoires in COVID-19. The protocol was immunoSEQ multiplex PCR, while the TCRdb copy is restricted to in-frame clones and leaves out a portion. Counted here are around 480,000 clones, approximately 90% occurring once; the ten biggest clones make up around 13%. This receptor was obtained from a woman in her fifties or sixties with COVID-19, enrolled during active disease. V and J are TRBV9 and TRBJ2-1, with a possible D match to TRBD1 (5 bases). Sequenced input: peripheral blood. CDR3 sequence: CASSPDIGEQFF. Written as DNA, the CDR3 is TGTGCCAGCAGCCCGGACATTGGTGAGCAGTTCTTC.